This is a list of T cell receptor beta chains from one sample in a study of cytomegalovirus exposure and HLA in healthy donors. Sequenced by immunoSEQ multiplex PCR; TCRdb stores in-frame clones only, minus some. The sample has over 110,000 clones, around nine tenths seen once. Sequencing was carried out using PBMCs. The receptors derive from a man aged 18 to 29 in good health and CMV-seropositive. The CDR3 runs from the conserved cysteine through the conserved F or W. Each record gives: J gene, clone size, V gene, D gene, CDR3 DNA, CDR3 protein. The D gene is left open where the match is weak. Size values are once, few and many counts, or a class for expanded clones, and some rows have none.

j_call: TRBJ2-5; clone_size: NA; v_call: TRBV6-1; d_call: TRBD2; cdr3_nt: TGTGCCAGCAGTGAAGAGGCGCTAGCGGGAGAGACCCAGTACTTC; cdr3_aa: CASSEEALAGETQYF
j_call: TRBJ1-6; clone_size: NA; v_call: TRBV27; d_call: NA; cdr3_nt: TGTGCCAGCAAACTTATTAGCCCGAATTCACCCCTCCACTTT; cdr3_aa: CASKLISPNSPLHF
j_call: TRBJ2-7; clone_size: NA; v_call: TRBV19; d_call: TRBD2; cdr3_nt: TGTGCCAGTAGTATAGAGGGCGGGAGGCCCTTTGGGGAGCAGTACTTC; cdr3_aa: CASSIEGGRPFGEQYF
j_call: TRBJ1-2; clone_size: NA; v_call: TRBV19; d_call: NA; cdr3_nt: TGTGCCAGTAGTATCCCCATCGACAGGACCTATGGCTACACCTTC; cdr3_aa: CASSIPIDRTYGYTF
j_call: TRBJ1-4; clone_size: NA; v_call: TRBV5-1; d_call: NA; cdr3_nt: TGCGCCAGCAGCTCAATAATAAGACAGGTAGCAACTAATGAAAAACTGTTTTTT; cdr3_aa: CASSSIIRQVATNEKLFF
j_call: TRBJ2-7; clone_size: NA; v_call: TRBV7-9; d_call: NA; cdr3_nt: TGTGCCAGCAGCTTATCCTTATACGAGCAGTACTTC; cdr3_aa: CASSLSLYEQYF
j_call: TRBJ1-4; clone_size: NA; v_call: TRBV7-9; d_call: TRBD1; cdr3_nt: TGTGCCAGCAGCGACCCTACAGGGGTCAAGGAAAAACTGTTTTTT; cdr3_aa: CASSDPTGVKEKLFF
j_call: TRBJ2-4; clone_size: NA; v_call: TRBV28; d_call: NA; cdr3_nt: TGTGCCAGCAGTTCCTCCGGGGGGCGTCGGAACATTCAGTACTTC; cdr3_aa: CASSSSGGRRNIQYF
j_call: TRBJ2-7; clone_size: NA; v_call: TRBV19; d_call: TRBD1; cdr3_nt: TGTGCCAGTAGTAAAAAGGGGGCAGGGGCATACGAGCAGTACTTC; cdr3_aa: CASSKKGAGAYEQYF
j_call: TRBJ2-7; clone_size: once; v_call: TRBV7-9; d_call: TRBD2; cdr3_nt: TGTGCCAGCGATCATAGCGGGAGGTCGAACGAGCAGTACTTC; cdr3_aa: CASDHSGRSNEQYF
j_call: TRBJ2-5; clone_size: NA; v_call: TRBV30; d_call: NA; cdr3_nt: TGTGCCTGGAGTCCGGACTGGCGGAAGACCCAGTACTTC; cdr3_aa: CAWSPDWRKTQYF
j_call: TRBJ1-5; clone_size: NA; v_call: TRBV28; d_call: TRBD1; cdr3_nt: TGTGCCAGCAGTTTCCCGCAGGGGGAAGGCAATCAGCCCCAGCATTTT; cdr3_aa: CASSFPQGEGNQPQHF
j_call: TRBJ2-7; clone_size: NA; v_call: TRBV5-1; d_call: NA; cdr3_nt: TGCGCCAGCAGCTTCGACAGCCCCTACGAGCAGTACTTC; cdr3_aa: CASSFDSPYEQYF
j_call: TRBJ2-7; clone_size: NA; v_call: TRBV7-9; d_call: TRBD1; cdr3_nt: TGTGCCAGCAGCTTAGGGAATAGGGGGCATATCTACGAGCAGTACTTC; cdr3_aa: CASSLGNRGHIYEQYF
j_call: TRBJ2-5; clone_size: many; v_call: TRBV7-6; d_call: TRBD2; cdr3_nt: TGTGCCAGCAGCTTAGTCGGTCCGGGACTAGCTCGCCGTCCGGTCTGGGAGACCCAGTACTTC; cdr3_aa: CASSLVGPGLARRPVWETQYF
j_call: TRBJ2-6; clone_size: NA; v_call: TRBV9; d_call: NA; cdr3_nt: TGTGCCAGCAGCCTCAGGGGGGATGGGGCCAACGTCCTGACTTTC; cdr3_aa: CASSLRGDGANVLTF
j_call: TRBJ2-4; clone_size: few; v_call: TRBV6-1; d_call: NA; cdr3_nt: TGTGCCAGCAGTTTGAGGGAGTTAGGCAAAAACATTCAGTACTTC; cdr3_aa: CASSLRELGKNIQYF
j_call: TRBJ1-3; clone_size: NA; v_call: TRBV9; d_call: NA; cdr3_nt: TGTGCCAGCAGCGCTCGTGGGGACATCTCTGGAAACACCATATATTTT; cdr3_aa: CASSARGDISGNTIYF
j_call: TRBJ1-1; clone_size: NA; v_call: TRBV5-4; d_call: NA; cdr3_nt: TGTGCCAGCAGCTTCCTAGAAGGGGACACTGAAGCTTTCTTT; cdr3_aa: CASSFLEGDTEAFF
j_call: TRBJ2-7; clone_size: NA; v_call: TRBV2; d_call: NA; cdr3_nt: TGTGCCAGCAGTCTGGGCGCATACGAGCAGTACTTC; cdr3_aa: CASSLGAYEQYF
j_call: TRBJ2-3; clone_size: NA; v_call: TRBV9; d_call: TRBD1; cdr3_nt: TGTGCCAGCAGCGCCTGGACAGGAAGAGTTACGCAGTATTTT; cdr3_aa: CASSAWTGRVTQYF
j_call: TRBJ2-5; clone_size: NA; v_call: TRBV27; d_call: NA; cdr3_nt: TGTGCCAGCAGGCCACAGGGATTGGGCGAGACCCAGTACTTC; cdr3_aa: CASRPQGLGETQYF
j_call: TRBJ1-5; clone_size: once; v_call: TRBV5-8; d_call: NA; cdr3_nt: TGTGCCAGCAGCTTGCAAGGACAGCTCTATAGCAATCAGCCCCAGCATTTT; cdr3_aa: CASSLQGQLYSNQPQHF
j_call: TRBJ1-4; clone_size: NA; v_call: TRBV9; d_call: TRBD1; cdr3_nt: TGTGCCAGCAGCGTCACTACAGGGGGGAATGAAAAACTGTTTTTT; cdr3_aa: CASSVTTGGNEKLFF
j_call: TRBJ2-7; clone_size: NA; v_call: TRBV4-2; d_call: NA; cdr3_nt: TGTGCCAGCAGCCAAGATTTCGGTCTCCGGGAGCAGTACTTC; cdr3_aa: CASSQDFGLREQYF
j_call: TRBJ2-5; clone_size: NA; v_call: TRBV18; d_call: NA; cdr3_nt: TGTGCCAGCTCACCGGACGCGGGATCAAGGGAGACCCAGTACTTC; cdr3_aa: CASSPDAGSRETQYF
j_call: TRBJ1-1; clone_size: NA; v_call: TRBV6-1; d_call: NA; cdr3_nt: TGTGCCAGCAGTACTAAGGAACCCACTGAAGCTTTCTTT; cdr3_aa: CASSTKEPTEAFF
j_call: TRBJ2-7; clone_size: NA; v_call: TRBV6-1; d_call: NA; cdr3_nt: TGTGCCAGCAGTGTTGCGGACAACTCCTACGAGCAGTACTTC; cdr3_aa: CASSVADNSYEQYF